These 16 T cell receptor beta chains share one sample of origin, sequenced in a study of identical twins. Each CDR3 protein gets one entry after TCRdb re-called the 5' RACE reads with MiXCR. This table holds some 440,000 distinct CDR3 sequences, 24% found once. These records were also assigned to another study, of T cells expressing NK-cell markers.

Sequencing was done on a sample of CD4+ T cells sorted from blood. The source is a woman under 30 in good health.

J is TRBJ1-4 and V is TRBV12-3 or TRBV12-4, with D tentatively TRBD1 (6 bases). The CDR3 has 13 amino acids. Trimming pared 6 bases from V and 5 bases from J, leaving 10 bases between. The CDR3 here is CASSIQGNEKLFF. The CDR3 DNA reads TGTGCCAGCAGCATACAGGGAAATGAAAAACTGTTTTTT.

The chain uses TRBV29-1 and TRBJ2-1, with 10 bases fitting TRBD2. The CDR3 is 16 residues long. CDR1 SQVTM and CDR2 ANQGSEA come from the germline V gene. J gave up 5 bases and V 3 bases, and 10 bases lay outside the gene matches. The CDR3 protein is CSVDRVSGRKNNEQFF. CDR3 coding DNA: TGCAGCGTTGATAGGGTTAGCGGGAGGAAGAACAATGAGCAGTTCTTC.

The chain uses TRBV5-6 and TRBJ2-7; no firm D call. V lost 4 bases to trimming and J lost 7 bases, with 12 bases between them. The CDR3 is 12 residues long. Germline CDR1 SGHDT, CDR2 YYEEEE. The CDR3 bases are TGTGCCAGCAGCCAACCCTTCCGGGAGCAGTACTTC. Translation gives CASSQPFREQYF.

This clonotype was picked up a small number of times. The V gene is TRBV13, the J gene TRBJ1-2, with D tentatively TRBD1 (5 bases). V lost 4 bases to trimming and J lost 7 bases, with 10 bases between them. Germline V gene sequence: CDR1 PRHDT, CDR2 FYEKMQ (reference sequence). The CDR3 is made up of 12 amino acids. The CDR3 DNA reads as TGTGCCAGCAGCTACAGGACCTCTGGCTACACCTTC. Residues: CASSYRTSGYTF.

In its sample, this clonotype was seen a few times. J is TRBJ2-1 and V is TRBV5-5, with 12 bases that match TRBD2. The length of the CDR3 is 16 residues. Trimming cost V 6 bases and J 4 bases; bases outside gene matches: 8. The germline gives CDR1 SGHKS, CDR2 YYEKEE (reference sequence). The CDR3: CASTRGTSGYYNEQFF. The CDR3 nucleotides read TGTGCCAGCACCAGAGGGACTAGCGGGTATTACAATGAGCAGTTCTTC.

The table lists this clonotype with a few counts. This chain joins TRBV6-5 and TRBJ2-7; perhaps TRBD1 as D (6 bases). There are 13 residues in the CDR3. Germline V gene sequence: CDR1 MNHEY, CDR2 SVGAGI. Trimming took off 4 bases at V and 3 bases at J, with 10 bases between the two ends. CDR3 sequence: CASSSGTRYEQYF. In DNA, the CDR3 is TGTGCCAGCAGTTCCGGGACACGCTACGAGCAGTACTTC.

A few counts support this clonotype. The chain has TRBV12-3 or TRBV12-4 and TRBJ2-7; a possible D gene is TRBD1 (6 bases). The CDR3 runs to 16 residues. Trimming pared 3 bases from V and 6 bases from J, leaving 21 bases between. For the CDR3, the DNA is TGTGCCAGCAGTTTGGGGGCCGGGGTTATCGTCGGCGAGCAGTACTTC. This sequence encodes CASSLGAGVIVGEQYF.

This clonotype was counted once. The chain links TRBV6-5 to TRBJ2-3, with 7 bases identical to TRBD2. This CDR3 has 18 amino acids. The germline V gene has CDR1 MNHEY and CDR2 SVGAGI. Germline trimming cut 4 bases from V and 0 bases from J; bases unmatched to any gene: 13. The CDR3 bases are TGTGCCAGCAGTTTTTCCAGGAGGGGAGCGGGAAGCACAGATACGCAGTATTTT. Translation: CASSFSRRGAGSTDTQYF.

The chain links TRBV15 to TRBJ2-6; D unresolved. The CDR3 has 15 amino acids. Germline CDR1 LNHNV, CDR2 YYDKDF (reference sequence). With 2 bases removed from V and 2 bases from J, the gap between germline ends came to 7 bases. Here the CDR3 DNA reads TGTGCCACCAGCAGACTCTCTCCTGGGGCCAACGTCCTGACTTTC. It specifies CATSRLSPGANVLTF.

The gene calls are TRBV29-1 and TRBJ2-2; D is ambiguous. V lost 8 bases, J lost 4 bases, and 8 bases lay in between. This CDR3 is 11 amino acids long. Looked up from germline, CDR1 is SQVTM and CDR2 is ANQGSEA. The CDR3 region is CSYTSTGELFF. The CDR3 DNA is TGCAGCTACACCTCCACCGGGGAGCTGTTTTTT.

The genes are TRBV3-1 and TRBJ1-2; no firm D call. V was shortened by 8 bases and J by 6 bases, with 16 bases between the two germline ends. This CDR3 is built from 13 residues. CDR1 LGHDT and CDR2 YNNKEL come from the germline V gene (reference sequence). DNA for the CDR3: TGTGCCAGCGGGCGCACCCTGGTTGATGGCTACACCTTC. Protein sequence: CASGRTLVDGYTF.

The rearrangement joins TRBV10-3 to TRBJ2-1, with TRBD1 identical over 10 bases. This CDR3 has 12 residues. Germline CDR1 reads ENHRY; CDR2 reads SYGVKD. Trimming cost V 10 bases and J 8 bases; bases outside gene matches: 5. The CDR3 region is CATETGGDEQFF. CDR3 nucleotides: TGTGCCACCGAGACAGGGGGCGATGAGCAGTTCTTC.

The chain uses TRBV20-1 and TRBJ1-4; D possibly corresponds to TRBD1 (6 bases). This CDR3 comprises 10 residues. CDR1 and CDR2 from the germline V gene are DFQATT and SNEGSKA (reference sequence). V lost 5 bases to trimming and J lost 14 bases, with 12 bases between them. CDR3 DNA sequence: TGCAGTGCTCACAGGGATTACCTGTTTTTT. It encodes CSAHRDYLFF.

This chain joins TRBV2 and TRBJ1-6; 9 bases match TRBD1. There are 14 residues in the CDR3. CDR1 is SNHLY, CDR2 FYNNEI, per germline. V shed 8 bases and J 7 bases; nucleotides not matched to a gene: 6. The CDR3 reads CASGDRVGNSPLHF. The CDR3 bases are TGTGCCAGCGGGGACAGGGTTGGAAATTCACCCCTCCACTTT.

The chain is built from TRBV29-1 and TRBJ2-3, with D perhaps being TRBD1 or TRBD2 (6 bases each). CDR1 SQVTM and CDR2 ANQGSEA come from the germline V gene. Trimming cost V 5 bases and J 3 bases, with 15 bases left between them. The CDR3 sequence is 14 residues long. The CDR3 sequence: CSVLGGQATDTQYF. CDR3 nucleotides: TGCAGCGTTCTCGGGGGCCAGGCGACAGATACGCAGTATTTT.

This clonotype showed up just a few times. This chain links TRBV7-2 with TRBJ2-3; D is perhaps TRBD1 or TRBD2 (6 bases each). The germline gives CDR1 SGHTA, CDR2 FQGNSA. V was pared by 8 bases and J by 4 bases, with 13 bases between. The length of the CDR3 is 13 residues. The CDR3: CASVVGGSDTQYF. The DNA for the CDR3 is TGTGCCAGCGTTGTGGGGGGCTCAGATACGCAGTATTTT. The variable domain in full, completed from reference TRBV7-2 and TRBJ2-3, reads GAGVSQSPSNKVTEKGKDVELRCDPISGHTALYWYRQSLGQGLEFLIYFQGNSAPDKSGLPSDRFSAERTGGSVSTLTIQRTQQEDSAVYLCASVVGGSDTQYFGPGTRLTVL.